This T cell receptor beta chain originates from a study of T cell responses to AZD1222 COVID-19 vaccine. About this clone itself: The target antigen is unknown.

Study-level points and caveats: Donors were chiefly white British, with a greater number of females, and clonal diversity was perhaps underestimated. Dominant at 160-218 and 743-854, vaccine-associated CD4 TCRs also spanned spike. Recipients of two AZD1222 doses showed rising Spike-specific TCR breadth and depth.

The method was immunoSEQ multiplex PCR; TCRdb's version includes in-frame clones alone and lacks a portion of them. The table shows 150,000 or so clones, with more than 85% occurring only once. The CDR3 extends over 13 amino acids. V gave up 1 base and J gave up 4 bases, with 7 bases separating them. CDR1 is SGHTA and CDR2 is FQGTGA in the germline V gene. The sample in question was peripheral blood, obtained on day 0 of AZD1222 vaccination. This sequence was found in an adult in good health. V usage is TRBV7-3 and J usage is TRBJ1-2; D not certain. The CDR3 region has the DNA TGTGCCAGCAGCTTAAAGGGTGGCTATGGCTACACCTTC. It translates to CASSLKGGYGYTF.